Reported below is one TCR beta chain. As yet, its antigen is unknown. Sequencing used immunoSEQ multiplex PCR; TCRdb keeps in-frame clones, though not all of them. The table records about 50,000 clones, about 96% of them present only once. V was clipped by 2 bases and J by 5 bases; unmatched bases: 6. Per the germline V gene, CDR1 is SGHNT and CDR2 is YYREEE (reference sequence). This CDR3 comprises 15 residues. Specified time point: new active TB diagnosis, blood taken before or within 7 days of starting treatment. Each donor contributed about 100,000 T cells on average, unsorted. The entry originates in a study of T cells in tuberculosis. Study-wide results and limits: Smaller alpha distances in active tuberculosis partly reflected shorter CDR3-alpha lengths. Smaller distances to GMM-specific TCRs suggested their expansion in active tuberculosis.

This specimen was PBMCs, taken at tuberculosis diagnosis. The gene calls are TRBV5-4 and TRBJ2-5; 10 positions agree with TRBD1. This receptor was identified in an adult with tuberculosis. The CDR3, as DNA: TGTGCCAGCAGCTTACTGGGACAGGGGAGGGAGACCCAGTACTTC. Translated: CASSLLGQGRETQYF. Complete variable domain (other parts from reference TRBV5-4 and TRBJ2-5): ETGVTQSPTHLIKTRGQQVTLRCSSQSGHNTVSWYQQALGQGPQFIFQYYREEENGRGNFPPRFSGLQFPNYSSELNVNALELDDSALYLCASSLLGQGRETQYFGPGTRLLVL.